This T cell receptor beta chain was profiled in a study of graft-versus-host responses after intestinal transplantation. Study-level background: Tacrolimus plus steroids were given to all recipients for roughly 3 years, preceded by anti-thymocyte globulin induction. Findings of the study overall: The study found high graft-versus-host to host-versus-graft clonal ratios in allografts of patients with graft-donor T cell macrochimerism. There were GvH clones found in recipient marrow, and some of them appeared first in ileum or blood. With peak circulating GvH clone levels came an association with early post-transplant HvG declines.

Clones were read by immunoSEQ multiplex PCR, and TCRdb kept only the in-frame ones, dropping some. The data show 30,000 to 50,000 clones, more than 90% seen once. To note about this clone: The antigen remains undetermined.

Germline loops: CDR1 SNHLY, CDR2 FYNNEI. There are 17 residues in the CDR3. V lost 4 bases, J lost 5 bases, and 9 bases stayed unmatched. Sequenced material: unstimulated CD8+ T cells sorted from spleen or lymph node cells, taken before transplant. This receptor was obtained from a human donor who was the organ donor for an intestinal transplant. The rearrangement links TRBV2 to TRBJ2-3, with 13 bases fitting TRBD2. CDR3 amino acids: CASSVYTSGGAIDTQYF. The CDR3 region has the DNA TGTGCCAGCAGTGTCTACACTAGCGGGGGGGCGATAGATACGCAGTATTTT.